This T cell receptor (beta chain) comes out of a study of regulatory T cells in long-lasting Graves disease. Time point: persistent/refractory GD, antithyroid drugs over 5 years with positive TRAb. Preparation of the TCR library used RNA extracted from PBMCs. Germline assignment: CDR1 MNHEY and CDR2 SMNVEV (reference sequence). CDR3 length: 13 amino acids. With 3 bases removed from V and 3 bases from J, the gap between germline ends came to 8 bases. This clonotype was recorded at least ten times. Antigen: not known. Study-wide results and caveats: No thyroid tissue was studied; the work used peripheral blood only. Whereas new patients shared 966 public clonotypes, persistent patients shared more, at 2,500 to 3,500.

In building TCR beta libraries, iRepertoire HTBI primers were used together with Arm-PCR of CDR3 regions. Via MiXCR, TCRdb re-called the multiplex PCR reads, giving one row per CDR3 protein. The sample shows 350,000 to 500,000 distinct CDR3 sequences, around a fifth of them seen only once. V usage is TRBV27 and J usage is TRBJ1-2; D gene uncertain. The input for sequencing was peripheral blood mononuclear cells (PBMCs), taken when the disease was refractory, from a patient treated with antithyroid drugs. The clonotype originates from a female donor with Graves disease. The CDR3, as DNA: TGTGCCAGCAGTTTCTCGACGGACTATGGCTACACCTTC. Translation: CASSFSTDYGYTF.